The clone carrying this TCR beta chain was counted between two and nine times. Its antigen remains unidentified. This sample is drawn from a study of shared clonotypes between healthy human individuals. Overall study context: Donors, aged 18 to 49, were a couple of women and three men. For every donor, three CD4 naive, three CD4 memory, two CD8 naive and one CD8 memory plates were used. Whole-study results and caveats: The low donor count limited represented genetic and exposure-history diversity.

Recent vaccinations or acute infections were absent in the healthy HIV-negative adult donors. The method was immunoSEQ multiplex PCR; TCRdb's version includes in-frame clones alone and lacks a portion of them. Of more than 550,000 clones listed, over 55% were seen once; the top ten hold more than 1.5%. V shed 0 bases and J shed 6 bases, with 6 bases lying between them. There are 12 residues in the CDR3. The germline gives CDR1 SGHTA, CDR2 FQGNSA. The TCR originated in a woman aged 30 to 39 in good health. J is TRBJ2-7 and V is TRBV7-2, with no clear D. Material: memory CD4+ T cells sorted from blood. Subset denoted: CD45RA-negative fraction. The DNA for the CDR3 is TGTGCCAGCAGCTTAGCCCACTCCGAGCAGTACTTC. Encoded protein: CASSLAHSEQYF.